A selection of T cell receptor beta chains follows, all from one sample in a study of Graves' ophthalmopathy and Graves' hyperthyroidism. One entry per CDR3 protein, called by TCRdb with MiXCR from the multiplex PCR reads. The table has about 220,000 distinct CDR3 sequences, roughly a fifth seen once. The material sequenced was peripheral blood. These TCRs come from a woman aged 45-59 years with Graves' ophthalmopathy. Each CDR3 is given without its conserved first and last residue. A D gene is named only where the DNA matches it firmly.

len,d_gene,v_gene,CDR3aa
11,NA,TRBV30,AWSVRQFYEQY
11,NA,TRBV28,ASSIPRNTEAF
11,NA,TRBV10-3,AISDKGAYEQY
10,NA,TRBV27,ASGYRGTEAF
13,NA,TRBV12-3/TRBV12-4,ASSTGYPGYYEQY
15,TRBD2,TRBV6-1,ASSRRTSGSQSYEQY
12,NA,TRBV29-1,SVDRNSLNTEAF
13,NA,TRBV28,ASTPNLGEHYEQY
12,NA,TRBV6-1,ASSEVYQGYEQY
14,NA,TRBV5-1,ASSLAPGIADYGYT
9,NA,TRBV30,AWSVYNEQF
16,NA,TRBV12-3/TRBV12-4,ASSKMVRAAANTGELF
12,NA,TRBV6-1,ASTYRAGLGGYT
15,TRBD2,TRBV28,ASSPGGLAGGTGELF
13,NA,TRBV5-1,ASSLEGESTGELF
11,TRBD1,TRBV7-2,ASSSQGVNEQY
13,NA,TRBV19,ASLGRPGANYGYT
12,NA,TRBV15,ATSRDPYNSPLH
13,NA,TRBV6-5,ASSYSRLTTYEQY
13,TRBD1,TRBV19,ASKRGQGGNQPQH
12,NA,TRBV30,AWGDGLESYEQY
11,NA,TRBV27,ASSYVPNTEAF
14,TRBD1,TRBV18,ASSPYDRVRPYEQY
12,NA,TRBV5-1,ASSLAGHSTEAF
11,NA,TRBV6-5,ASSYDMNTEAF
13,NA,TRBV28,ASSKAGSRANVLT
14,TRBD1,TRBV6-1,ASSEYRTGAKNIQY
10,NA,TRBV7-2,ASSLNRETQY
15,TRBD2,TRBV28,ASSPHLVVAGGGEQY
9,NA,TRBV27,ASEGGTEAF